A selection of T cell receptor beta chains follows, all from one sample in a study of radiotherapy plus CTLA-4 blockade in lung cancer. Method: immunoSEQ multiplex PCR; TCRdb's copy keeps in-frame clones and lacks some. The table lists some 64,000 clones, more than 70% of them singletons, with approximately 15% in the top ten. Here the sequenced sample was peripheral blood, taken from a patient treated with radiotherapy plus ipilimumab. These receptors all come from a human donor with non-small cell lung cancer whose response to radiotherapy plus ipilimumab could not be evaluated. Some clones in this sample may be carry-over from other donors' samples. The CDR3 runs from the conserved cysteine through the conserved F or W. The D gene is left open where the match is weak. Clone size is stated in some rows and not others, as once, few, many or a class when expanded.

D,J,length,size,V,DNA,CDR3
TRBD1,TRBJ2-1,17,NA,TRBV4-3,TGCGCCAGCAGCCAAGGATTTGGGGACAGGGTGAGGAATGAGCAGTTCTTC,CASSQGFGDRVRNEQFF
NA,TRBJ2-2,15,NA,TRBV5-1,TGCGCCAGCAGCGTAGCACCAGGGGTTCGCGGGGAGCTGTTTTTT,CASSVAPGVRGELFF
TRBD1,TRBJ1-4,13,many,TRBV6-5,TGTGCCAGCAGTTTCGGGACAGGTGAAAAACTGTTTTTT,CASSFGTGEKLFF
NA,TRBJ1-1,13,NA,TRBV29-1,TGCAGCTTGAACAGGTTACTGGGCACTGAAGCTTTCTTT,CSLNRLLGTEAFF
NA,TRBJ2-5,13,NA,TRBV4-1,TGCGCCAGCAGCCAATTGGTGCGAGAGACCCAGTACTTC,CASSQLVRETQYF
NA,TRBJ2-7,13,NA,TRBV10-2,TGCGCCAGCGGAGGAGGCCTGGGCTACGAGCAGTACTTC,CASGGGLGYEQYF
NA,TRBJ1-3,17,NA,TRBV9,TGTGCCAGCAGCCCTAGCGGGGGCCCGAGCTCTGGAAACACCATATATTTT,CASSPSGGPSSGNTIYF
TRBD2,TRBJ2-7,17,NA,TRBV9,TGTGCCAGCAGCGCCGGACTAGCGGGGGCCCTTAACTACGAGCAGTACTTC,CASSAGLAGALNYEQYF
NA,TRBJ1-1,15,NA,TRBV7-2,TGTGCCAGCAGCTTAGTAACGGGATTGAACACTGAAGCTTTCTTT,CASSLVTGLNTEAFF
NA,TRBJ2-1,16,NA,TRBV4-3,TGCGCCAGCAGCCAAGATTCGTCGTTAGGGGCCGATGAGCAGTTCTTC,CASSQDSSLGADEQFF
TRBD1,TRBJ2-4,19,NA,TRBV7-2,TGTGCCAGCAGCTTAAGGGCGGGGACAGGTAGTCCTGGCCAAAACATTCAGTACTTC,CASSLRAGTGSPGQNIQYF
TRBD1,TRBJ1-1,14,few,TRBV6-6,TGTGCCAGCAGAAGACAGGGGGCTAGCACTGAAGCTTTCTTT,CASRRQGASTEAFF
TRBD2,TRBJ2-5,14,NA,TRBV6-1,TGTGCCAGCAGTGAAACGGGGGGGCCGGGGTCCCAGTACTTC,CASSETGGPGSQYF
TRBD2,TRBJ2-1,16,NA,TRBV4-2,TGTGCCAGCAGCCAAGAGAGAGCGCTAGCGGGGATTGAGCAGTTCTTC,CASSQERALAGIEQFF
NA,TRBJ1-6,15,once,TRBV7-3,TGTGCCAGCAGCTCCAGTGGGCTTGGCAATTCACCCCTCCACTTT,CASSSSGLGNSPLHF
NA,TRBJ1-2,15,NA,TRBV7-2,TGTGCCAGCAGCTTAGCTGGCAGAGAGGCCTATGGCTACACCTTC,CASSLAGREAYGYTF
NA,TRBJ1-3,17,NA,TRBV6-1,TGTGCCAGCAGTGAACCATGGCAGGAGGCGCGCGGAAACACCATATATTTT,CASSEPWQEARGNTIYF
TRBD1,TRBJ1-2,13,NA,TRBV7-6,TGTGCCAGCAGCCCAGACAGGGATCATGGCTACACCTTC,CASSPDRDHGYTF
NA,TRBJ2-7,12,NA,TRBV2,TGTGCCAGCACCGGGGACTCCTACGAGCAGTACTTC,CASTGDSYEQYF
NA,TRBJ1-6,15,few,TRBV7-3,TGTGCCAGCAGCTTATTGGGAGCGCCCGGTTCACCCCTCCACTTT,CASSLLGAPGSPLHF
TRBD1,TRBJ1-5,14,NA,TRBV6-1,TGTGCCAGCAGTGAAACAGGGGCAAATCAGCCCCAGCATTTT,CASSETGANQPQHF
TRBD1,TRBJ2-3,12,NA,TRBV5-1,TGCGCCAGCAGCTCCAGGGGGGATACGCAGTATTTT,CASSSRGDTQYF
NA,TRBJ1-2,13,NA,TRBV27,TGTGCCAGCAGTTTGAGTCGGCAGGGGGGCTACACCTTC,CASSLSRQGGYTF
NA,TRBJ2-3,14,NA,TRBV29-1,TGCAGCGTGCCCCGGTCAAAGCTCACAGATACGCAGTATTTT,CSVPRSKLTDTQYF
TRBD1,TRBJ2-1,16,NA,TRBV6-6,TGTGCCAGCAGTAATCGACAGGGGGCGCAATACAATGAGCAGTTCTTC,CASSNRQGAQYNEQFF
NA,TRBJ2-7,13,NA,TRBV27,TGTGCCAGCTCCCCTAGCGTACCCTACGAGCAGTACTTC,CASSPSVPYEQYF
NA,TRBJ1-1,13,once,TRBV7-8,TGTGCCAGCAGCTTAACGGCAGGGACTGAAGCTTTCTTT,CASSLTAGTEAFF
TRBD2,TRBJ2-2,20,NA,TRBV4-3,TGCGCCAGCAGCCCAGCCCCCGGGACTAGTAAGGGCGCGAACACCGGGGAGCTGTTTTTT,CASSPAPGTSKGANTGELFF
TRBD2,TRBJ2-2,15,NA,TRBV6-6,TGTGCCACCGGGACTAGCGGGGGGGGCACCGGGGAGCTGTTTTTT,CATGTSGGGTGELFF
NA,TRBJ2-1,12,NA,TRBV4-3,TGCGCCAGCAGCCGAGGTAGCAATGAGCAGTTCTTC,CASSRGSNEQFF
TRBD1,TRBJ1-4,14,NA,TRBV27,TGTGCCAGCAGTTCAACAGGGGGCGATGAAAAACTGTTTTTT,CASSSTGGDEKLFF
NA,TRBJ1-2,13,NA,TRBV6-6,TGTGCCAGCAGTTTAGAGGGAGTGGGTGGCTACACCTTC,CASSLEGVGGYTF
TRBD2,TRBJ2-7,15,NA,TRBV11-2,TGTGCCAGCAGCTTAGGACTAGCGGTGAACTACGAGCAGTACTTC,CASSLGLAVNYEQYF
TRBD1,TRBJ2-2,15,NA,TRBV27,TGTGCCAGCAGTTTGGGACAGGGGAACACCGGGGAGCTGTTTTTT,CASSLGQGNTGELFF
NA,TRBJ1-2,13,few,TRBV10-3,TGTGCCATCAGTGCCGGGGCTAACTATGGCTACACCTTC,CAISAGANYGYTF
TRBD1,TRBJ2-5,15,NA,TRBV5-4,TGTGCCAGCAGCAGGGACAGGGGGCTAGGAGAGACCCAGTACTTC,CASSRDRGLGETQYF
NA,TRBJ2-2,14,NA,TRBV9,TGTGCCAGCAGGGCGGGGATGGGGGACGGGGAGCTGTTTTTT,CASRAGMGDGELFF
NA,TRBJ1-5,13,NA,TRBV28,TGTGCCATCCTAGGACAGTCACATCAGCCCCAGCATTTT,CAILGQSHQPQHF
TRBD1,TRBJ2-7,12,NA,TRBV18,TGTGCCAGCTCACCAGGACAGGGAGGAGAGTACTTC,CASSPGQGGEYF
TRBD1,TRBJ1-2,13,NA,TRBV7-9,TGTGCCAGCAGCCTCGGACAGGTCCGGGTCTACACCTTC,CASSLGQVRVYTF
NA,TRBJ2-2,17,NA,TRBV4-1,TGCGCCAGCAGCCAGGGCAGGGCAGGGGCCAACACCGGGGAGCTGTTTTTT,CASSQGRAGANTGELFF
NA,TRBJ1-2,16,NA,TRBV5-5,TGTGCCAGCCGACTCGTCCTGACAGGTGCGGGTGCTGGCTACACCTTC,CASRLVLTGAGAGYTF
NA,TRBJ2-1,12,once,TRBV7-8,TGTGCCATCGTCCTTATATCCGATGAGCAGTTCTTC,CAIVLISDEQFF
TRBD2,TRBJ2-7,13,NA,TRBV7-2,TGTGCCAGCAGCGTCCACGGGGGGGGAGAGCAGTACTTC,CASSVHGGGEQYF
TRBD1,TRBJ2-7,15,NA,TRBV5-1,TGCGCCAGCAGCAGAACGTCGGACAGGGCCGACGAGCAGTACTTC,CASSRTSDRADEQYF
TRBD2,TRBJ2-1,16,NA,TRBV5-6,TGTGCCAGCACCCCCACAGGGGGGACTAGCGCTTCTGAGCAGTTCTTC,CASTPTGGTSASEQFF